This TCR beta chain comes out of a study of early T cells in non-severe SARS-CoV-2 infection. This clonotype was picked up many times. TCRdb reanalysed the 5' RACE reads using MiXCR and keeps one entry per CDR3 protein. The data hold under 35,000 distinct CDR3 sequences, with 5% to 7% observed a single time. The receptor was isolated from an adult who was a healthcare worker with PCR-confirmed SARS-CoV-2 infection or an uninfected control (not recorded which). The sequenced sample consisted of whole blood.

The CDR3 bases are TGTGCCAGCTCCGATCCCGGCACAGATACGCAGTATTTT. Amino acid sequence: CASSDPGTDTQYF. The J gene is TRBJ2-3, the V gene TRBV6-5; D remains unclear. The V end lost 8 bases, the J end lost 1 base, and 10 bases lay between the germline ends. The CDR3 has 13 amino acids. The germline CDR1 and CDR2 sequences are MNHEY and SVGAGI.